This T cell receptor beta chain was sequenced for a study of T cell repertoires in aging, cancer and after chemotherapy. Study observations and caveats: Untreated cancer patients had significantly lower blood TCR diversity than age-matched healthy donors. The repertoire data cannot show anything about immunological memory following chemotherapy. In cancer patients, declining TCR diversity with age involved lost richness and lost evenness.

This clonotype was found a few times. Its cognate antigen is unknown. V lost 2 bases to trimming and J lost 4 bases, with 18 bases between them. Germline V CDR1 and CDR2: MNHEY, SVGAGI. This CDR3 is 16 amino acids long. TRB rearrangements spanning V, D and J were amplified using mixed TRB-A/B primers. MiXCR, applied by TCRdb to the multiplex PCR reads, yields one record per CDR3 protein. This table has 5,000 or so distinct CDR3 sequences, over 30% appearing once. The template was genomic DNA from peripheral blood, not RNA. This chain links TRBV6-5 with TRBJ2-7; a possible D gene is TRBD1 (6 bases). The origin of this receptor is a human donor with a blood cancer. The specimen sequenced was blood. Here the CDR3 DNA reads TGTGCCAGCAGTTACCCTAGTTTCGGGACAACTTACGAGCAGTACTTC. This gives the protein CASSYPSFGTTYEQYF.